Detailed here is one TCR beta chain. Its antigen is currently unknown. The data are from a study of T cell responses to AZD1222 COVID-19 vaccine. Some clones are missing from TCRdb's copy, which holds only in-frame ones; the method was immunoSEQ multiplex PCR. The table has 120,000 or so clones, around 89% seen once. Notes on the study in general: Breadth and depth of Spike-specific TCRs rose after two AZD1222 doses.

CDR3 length equals 13 residues. J gave up 3 bases and V 5 bases, and 3 bases lay outside the gene matches. CDR1 and CDR2 (germline): LNHDA, SQIVND (reference sequence). This TCR was recovered from an adult in good health. The specimen was peripheral blood, collected on day 0 of AZD1222 vaccination. The V call is TRBV19, the J call TRBJ1-1, with TRBD1 matching 7 bases. The CDR3 is CASSSGGHTEAFF. Here the CDR3 DNA reads TGTGCCAGTAGTTCAGGGGGGCACACTGAAGCTTTCTTT.